This entry lists 31 T cell receptor beta chains sequenced from one sample in a study of vaccination and CD4 T cells after COVID-19. Once obtained from cultured CD4+ T cells, the DNA was sequenced using the Oncomine TCR Beta short-read assay. Via MiXCR, TCRdb re-called the PCR reads, giving one row per CDR3 protein. The sample yields about 16,000 distinct CDR3 sequences, nearly 55% seen once. Treatment described: roughly nine-day PBMC culture with coronavirus spike peptide pools or control peptides (ViraFEST assay). No antigens are known for them. Sequenced material: CD4+ T cells from blood, cultured in vitro, taken before SARS-CoV-2 vaccination. All receptors come from a human donor who had recovered from COVID-19.

The CDR3: CASIRAESEAFF. Here the CDR3 DNA reads TGCGCCAGCATCAGGGCCGAATCTGAAGCTTTCTTT. V is TRBV10-1 and J is TRBJ1-1; maybe TRBD1 (5 bases). The V end lost 7 bases, the J end lost 6 bases, and 12 bases lay between the germline ends. The CDR3 runs to 12 residues. Germline lookup yields CDR1 WNHNN and CDR2 SYGVQD (reference sequence).

The rearrangement joins TRBV6-6 to TRBJ2-7; D gene ambiguous. The CDR3 is 13 amino acids. With 5 bases removed from V and 1 base from J, the gap between germline ends came to 9 bases. Germline V lookup: CDR1 MNHNY, CDR2 SVGAGI (reference sequence). CDR3 amino acids: CASSRTGSYEQYF. CDR3 DNA sequence: TGTGCCAGCAGTCGGACGGGTTCCTACGAGCAGTACTTC.

This chain connects TRBV30 to TRBJ1-6; D uncertain. The CDR3 has 14 amino acids. V lost 3 bases to trimming and J lost 9 bases, with 15 bases between them. In germline, CDR1 is GTSNPN, CDR2 SVGIG (reference sequence). Here the CDR3 DNA reads TGTGCCTGGAGCACAGTCCGAAATTTTTCACCCCTCCACTTT. As protein: CAWSTVRNFSPLHF. Combining the CDR3 with reference TRBV30 and TRBJ1-6 gives the whole variable domain SQTIHQWPATLVQPVGSPLSLECTVEGTSNPNLYWYRQAAGRGLQLLFYSVGIGQISSEVPQNLSASRPQDRQFILSSKKLLLSDSGFYLCAWSTVRNFSPLHFGNGTRLTVT.

The DNA for the CDR3 is TGTGCCAGTAGTATATGGAGACAGGGGATTCCCCCCGCAGATACGCAGTATTTT. As protein: CASSIWRQGIPPADTQYF. The chain links TRBV19 to TRBJ2-3; TRBD1 matches at 8 bases. The V gene's germline CDR1 is LNHDA and CDR2 SQIVND (reference sequence). V shed 2 bases, J shed 4 bases, and the junction held 14 bases outside the gene matches. CDR3 length equals 18 residues.

This rearrangement joins TRBV7-2 to TRBJ1-1; no clear D gene. Per the germline V gene, CDR1 is SGHTA and CDR2 is FQGNSA. The V end lost 0 bases, the J end lost 7 bases, and 6 bases lay between the germline ends. The CDR3 runs to 12 residues. The CDR3 DNA reads as TGTGCCAGCAGCTTAGCGTCCGGTGAAGCTTTCTTT. It specifies CASSLASGEAFF.

The chain joins TRBV19 to TRBJ1-2, with 7 positions matching TRBD1. The CDR3 covers 17 residues. Germline-derived CDR1 and CDR2 are LNHDA and SQIVND (reference sequence). Germline trimming cut 3 bases from V and 3 bases from J; bases unmatched to any gene: 13. CDR3 in amino acids: CASSIGVTGLGHYGYTF. The CDR3 DNA follows: TGTGCCAGTAGTATTGGTGTGACAGGGCTGGGGCACTATGGCTACACCTTC.

The CDR3 region is CASSFIGAAEGYTF. DNA for the CDR3: TGTGCCAGCAGTTTTATCGGGGCCGCGGAAGGCTACACCTTC. V usage is TRBV28 and J usage is TRBJ1-2; D possibly corresponds to TRBD1 (5 bases). The V end was cut by 3 bases, the J end by 8 bases, with 16 bases between. This CDR3 comprises 14 residues. Germline CDR1 MDHEN, CDR2 SYDVKM.

The V gene is TRBV20-1, the J gene TRBJ1-2; D is undetermined. V was cut by 0 bases and J by 4 bases, with 12 bases left in between. The germline V gene encodes CDR1 DFQATT and CDR2 SNEGSKA (reference sequence). This CDR3 is built from 14 residues. CDR3 DNA: TGCAGTGCTAGAGACCCCCGAACCTTCTATGGCTACACCTTC. Amino acid sequence: CSARDPRTFYGYTF.

This clonotype was detected a few times. This CDR3 reads CASSDGRRSTDTQYF. CDR3 nucleotide sequence: TGTGCCAGCAGCGACGGGAGGAGGAGCACAGATACGCAGTATTTT. The rearrangement links TRBV7-9 to TRBJ2-3; 7 nucleotides line up with TRBD2. The CDR3 is made up of 15 amino acids. Germline CDR1 reads SEHNR; CDR2 reads FQNEAQ (reference sequence). V shed 5 bases, J shed 0 bases, and the junction held 5 bases outside the gene matches.

The rearrangement links TRBV25-1 to TRBJ1-4; D uncertain. The CDR3 is 15 residues long. V was cut by 4 bases and J by 0 bases, with 9 bases left in between. In germline, CDR1 is MGHDK, CDR2 SYGVNS. The CDR3 sequence: CASSGNTATNEKLFF. The CDR3 DNA is TGTGCCAGCAGTGGGAACACTGCAACTAATGAAAAACTGTTTTTT. The whole variable domain, filled in from reference TRBV25-1 and TRBJ1-4, reads EADIYQTPRYLVIGTGKKITLECSQTMGHDKMYWYQQDPGMELHLIHYSYGVNSTEKGDLSSESTVSRIRTEHFPLTLESARPSHTSQYLCASSGNTATNEKLFFGSGTQLSVL.

This clonotype was recorded a few times. The chain combines TRBV30 with TRBJ1-5; a weak D match, TRBD1 (5 bases). V was pared by 1 base and J by 7 bases, with 11 bases between. The V gene's germline CDR1 is GTSNPN and CDR2 SVGIG (reference sequence). The CDR3 spans 13 residues. The DNA of the CDR3 is TGTGCCTGGAGTGGAAAGGGACGACAGCCCCAGCATTTT. It specifies CAWSGKGRQPQHF.

Only a few counts were recorded for this clonotype. The V and J genes are TRBV6-1 and TRBJ1-1; 7 bases line up with TRBD1. Trimming cost V 8 bases and J 4 bases; bases outside gene matches: 7. This CDR3 has 13 residues. The germline V gene has CDR1 MNHNS and CDR2 SASEGT. Written as DNA, the CDR3 is TGTGCCAGCCGGACAGGCTTCAGCACTGAAGCTTTCTTT. Amino acid sequence: CASRTGFSTEAFF.

The J gene is TRBJ2-1, the V gene TRBV2, with D hard to call. Trimming removed 2 bases from V and 4 bases from J, with 6 bases in between. This CDR3 has 13 residues. In germline, CDR1 is SNHLY, CDR2 FYNNEI. CDR3 amino acids: CASSETSYNEQFF. CDR3 coding DNA: TGTGCCAGCAGTGAAACCAGTTACAATGAGCAGTTCTTC.

The chain joins TRBV20-1 to TRBJ2-1, with D hard to call. This CDR3 spans 14 amino acids. Germline-derived CDR1 and CDR2 are DFQATT and SNEGSKA (reference sequence). Trimming removed 0 bases at V and 7 bases at J, with 13 bases between. The DNA for the CDR3 is TGCAGTGCTAGAGATCCCTCACTACCGAATGAGCAGTTCTTC. Translated: CSARDPSLPNEQFF.

The chain has TRBV19 and TRBJ2-3; D remains unclear. CDR1 is LNHDA, CDR2 SQIVND, per germline (reference sequence). The CDR3 covers 14 residues. V was clipped by 6 bases and J by 4 bases, with 14 bases between them. The DNA for the CDR3 is TGTGCCAGTAGCAAGAGTGCTGGCTCAGATACGCAGTATTTT. Translating gives CASSKSAGSDTQYF.

The sample holds one count of this clonotype. The chain employs TRBV7-9 and TRBJ2-1, with 7 nucleotides matching TRBD2. This CDR3 comprises 12 residues. Trimming cost V 3 bases and J 9 bases; bases outside gene matches: 2. Germline V lookup: CDR1 SEHNR, CDR2 FQNEAQ (reference sequence). Written as DNA, the CDR3 is TGTGCCAGCAGCTTGCGGGGGAGTGAGCAGTTCTTC. Translation gives CASSLRGSEQFF.

This clonotype was detected a few times. The V and J genes are TRBV19 and TRBJ1-5; D is undetermined. The V end lost 7 bases, the J end lost 1 base, and 17 bases lay between the germline ends. Germline V CDR1 and CDR2: LNHDA, SQIVND (reference sequence). The CDR3 runs to 16 residues. The CDR3 DNA is TGTGCCAGTAATCTGAGGGTCGGGAGGAGCAATCAGCCCCAGCATTTT. It encodes CASNLRVGRSNQPQHF. The full variable domain, with the rest looked up from reference TRBV19 and TRBJ1-5, is DGGITQSPKYLFRKEGQNVTLSCEQNLNHDAMYWYRQDPGQGLRLIYYSQIVNDFQKGDIAEGYSVSREKKESFPLTVTSAQKNPTAFYLCASNLRVGRSNQPQHFGDGTRLSIL.

This clonotype was observed a handful of times. The rearrangement links TRBV30 to TRBJ2-7, with unresolved D. This CDR3 region has 17 residues. V was shortened by 1 base and J by 3 bases, with 22 bases between the two germline ends. CDR1 and CDR2 from the germline V gene are GTSNPN and SVGIG (reference sequence). CDR3 in amino acids: CAWSGGGVGKSYYEQYF. CDR3 bases: TGTGCCTGGAGTGGCGGTGGCGTGGGCAAATCCTACTACGAGCAGTACTTC.

This clonotype occurred a few times. The chain is built from TRBV28 and TRBJ1-2, with D possibly being TRBD1 (5 bases). The CDR3 loop spans 15 amino acids. V dropped 3 bases and J dropped 4 bases, with 15 bases sitting between them. In germline, CDR1 is MDHEN, CDR2 SYDVKM. The CDR3 here is CASSFMSSGIYGYTF. CDR3 DNA: TGTGCCAGCAGTTTTATGTCCTCAGGGATCTATGGCTACACCTTC.

The genes are TRBV20-1 and TRBJ2-5; the D is unclear. This CDR3 spans 16 amino acids. The germline V gene has CDR1 DFQATT and CDR2 SNEGSKA (reference sequence). With 0 bases removed from V and 2 bases from J, the gap between germline ends came to 16 bases. The CDR3 region is CSARDYLTATQETQYF. The CDR3 nucleotides read TGCAGTGCTAGAGATTATCTCACAGCGACTCAAGAGACCCAGTACTTC.

This rearrangement joins TRBV27 to TRBJ1-6; D possibly corresponds to TRBD1 (5 bases). Germline assignment: CDR1 MNHEY and CDR2 SMNVEV (reference sequence). The V end was cut by 6 bases, the J end by 5 bases, with 14 bases between. The CDR3 is 15 amino acids. The CDR3 nucleotides read TGTGCCAGCAGAAGCCGAGGACATCATAATTCACCCCTCCACTTT. The encoded protein is CASRSRGHHNSPLHF.

The chain combines TRBV18 with TRBJ2-1; D gene ambiguous. The germline gives CDR1 KGHSH, CDR2 LQKENI. V was trimmed by 2 bases and J by 3 bases, leaving 5 bases between them. The CDR3 is 13 residues long. CDR3 protein: CASSPGYYNEQFF. CDR3 bases: TGTGCCAGCTCACCAGGCTACTACAATGAGCAGTTCTTC.

The V call is TRBV28, the J call TRBJ1-1; 9 nucleotides match TRBD1. V shed 2 bases, J shed 7 bases, and the junction held 8 bases outside the gene matches. The CDR3 has 15 amino acids. CDR1 and CDR2 (germline): MDHEN, SYDVKM. The CDR3, as DNA: TGTGCCAGCAGTTTAAGGACAGGGGCGGGGGGTGAAGCTTTCTTT. Translating it yields CASSLRTGAGGEAFF. The entire variable domain, with the rest obtained from reference TRBV28 and TRBJ1-1, is as follows: DVKVTQSSRYLVKRTGEKVFLECVQDMDHENMFWYRQDPGLGLRLIYFSYDVKMKEKGDIPEGYSVSREKKERFSLILESASTNQTSMYLCASSLRTGAGGEAFFGQGTRLTVV.

This clonotype rates as medium-sized (0.01 to 0.1%). The CDR3 coding sequence is TGCAGTGCTAGGCATGGGACAGGGTATCAGCCCCAGCATTTT. Protein sequence: CSARHGTGYQPQHF. The V call is TRBV20-1, the J call TRBJ1-5, with 9 bases matching TRBD1. There are 14 residues in the CDR3. Germline V lookup: CDR1 DFQATT, CDR2 SNEGSKA (reference sequence). Trimming removed 3 bases from V and 5 bases from J; junction bases left unmatched: 5.

This clonotype was counted between two and nine times. The rearrangement uses TRBV4-1 and TRBJ1-5; no reliable D call. The germline V and J ends were trimmed by 1 base and 2 bases, with 15 bases remaining between them. The CDR3 is 17 amino acids. The germline gives CDR1 MGHRA, CDR2 YSYEKL. The CDR3 reads CASSQGWSNGGNQPQHF. CDR3 sequence (DNA): TGCGCCAGCAGCCAAGGGTGGTCAAATGGGGGCAATCAGCCCCAGCATTTT.

This sequence joins TRBV28 and TRBJ1-6; D unclear. V was shortened by 8 bases and J by 7 bases, with 9 bases between the two germline ends. Germline CDR1 MDHEN, CDR2 SYDVKM. The CDR3 covers 12 residues. Here the CDR3 reads CASAPLNSPLHF. In DNA form, the CDR3 reads TGTGCCAGCGCCCCATTGAATTCACCCCTCCACTTT. Full variable domain (remainder filled in from reference TRBV28 and TRBJ1-6): DVKVTQSSRYLVKRTGEKVFLECVQDMDHENMFWYRQDPGLGLRLIYFSYDVKMKEKGDIPEGYSVSREKKERFSLILESASTNQTSMYLCASAPLNSPLHFGNGTRLTVT.

V usage is TRBV2 and J usage is TRBJ1-2; TRBD1 might be the D (5 bases). Germline assignment: CDR1 SNHLY and CDR2 FYNNEI. The V end was cut by 5 bases, the J end by 4 bases, with 11 bases between. The CDR3 is 13 residues long. CDR3 coding DNA: TGTGCCAGCAGTAGGGGAGAGGTCTATGGCTACACCTTC. Translation: CASSRGEVYGYTF.

This sequence joins TRBV10-3 and TRBJ1-1, with D unclear. Trimming took 4 bases from V and 10 from J, leaving 13 bases between them. Looked up from germline, CDR1 is ENHRY and CDR2 is SYGVKD. CDR3 length: 12 residues. The CDR3: CAISGPELGAFF. The CDR3 DNA follows: TGTGCCATCAGTGGCCCAGAGCTCGGAGCTTTCTTT.

By share of the sample, this clonotype is medium-sized (0.01 to 0.1%). The genes are TRBV7-9 and TRBJ1-1; 7 positions match TRBD1. Trimming removed 2 bases from V and 5 bases from J; junction bases left unmatched: 8. The germline gives CDR1 SEHNR, CDR2 FQNEAQ (reference sequence). The CDR3 has 15 amino acids. CDR3 sequence (DNA): TGTGCCAGCAGCTTACCGCCCAGGGGGGGGACTGAAGCTTTCTTT. It translates to CASSLPPRGGTEAFF.

This sequence joins TRBV19 and TRBJ1-5, with D possibly being TRBD1 (5 bases). Germline V gene lookup returns CDR1 LNHDA and CDR2 SQIVND (reference sequence). Trimming pared 5 bases from V and 0 bases from J, leaving 23 bases between. This CDR3 contains 19 residues. The CDR3 region is CASSLSFRDVGDSNQPQHF. DNA of the CDR3: TGTGCCAGTAGTCTGAGCTTCCGGGACGTAGGGGATAGCAATCAGCCCCAGCATTTT.

This clonotype was recorded a few times. The J gene is TRBJ2-3, the V gene TRBV7-8; no clear D. This CDR3 comprises 12 residues. Trimming pared 5 bases from V and 2 bases from J, leaving 5 bases between. The V gene's germline CDR1 is SGHVS and CDR2 FQNEAQ. The DNA for the CDR3 is TGTGCCAGCAGCCCTCACACAGATACGCAGTATTTT. This codes for CASSPHTDTQYF.